The 18 T cell receptor beta chains in this list originate from one sample, sequenced in a study of PD-1 blockade in classical Hodgkin lymphoma. Sequenced by immunoSEQ multiplex PCR; TCRdb stores in-frame clones only, minus some. The sample consists of over 75,000 clones, 90% of them appearing once. Time point given: cycle 4 day 1 (C4D1), after less than 7 weeks of nivolumab. Each patient experienced a relapse that followed autologous stem cell transplantation, and brentuximab vedotin exposure varied. Sequencing was performed on peripheral blood mononuclear cells (PBMCs), taken before the fourth cycle of nivolumab. These receptors were obtained from a human donor with classical Hodgkin lymphoma.

The chain links TRBV5-6 to TRBJ1-5; the match to TRBD1 covers 8 bases. Germline CDR1 and CDR2: SGHDT and YYEEEE. V lost 4 bases and J lost 1; bases outside the gene matches: 7. The CDR3 runs to 16 residues. The CDR3 nucleotides are TGTGCCAGCAGCCTAGACAGGGGTTCAAGCAATCAGCCCCAGCATTTT. Translating gives CASSLDRGSSNQPQHF.

This chain joins TRBV7-2 and TRBJ2-7; unclear D gene. The germline CDR1 and CDR2 sequences are SGHTA and FQGNSA. This CDR3 contains 14 residues. V lost 2 bases to trimming and J lost 3 bases, with 11 bases between them. The CDR3 region is CASSLTQTGYEQYF. The CDR3 DNA reads TGTGCCAGCAGCTTAACCCAGACGGGCTACGAGCAGTACTTC.

V usage is TRBV6-5 and J usage is TRBJ2-5; 8 bases align to TRBD2. CDR3 length: 14 amino acids. Trimming cost V 2 bases and J 3 bases; bases outside gene matches: 2. Germline CDR1 is MNHEY and CDR2 is SVGAGI. CDR3 amino acids: CASSYRGGEETQYF. CDR3 DNA sequence: TGTGCCAGCAGTTACCGGGGGGGGGAAGAGACCCAGTACTTC.

This clone was observed a single time. J is TRBJ1-2 and V is TRBV7-2, with D hard to call. V was pared by 7 bases and J by 5 bases, with 8 bases between. Looked up from germline, CDR1 is SGHTA and CDR2 is FQGNSA. This CDR3 has 11 residues. The CDR3 DNA follows: TGTGCCAGCACTTGGATTTATGGCTACACCTTC. It codes for CASTWIYGYTF. The full variable domain, its missing parts supplied by reference TRBV7-2 and TRBJ1-2, is GAGVSQSPSNKVTEKGKDVELRCDPISGHTALYWYRQSLGQGLEFLIYFQGNSAPDKSGLPSDRFSAERTGGSVSTLTIQRTQQEDSAVYLCASTWIYGYTFGSGTRLTVV.

The chain is built from TRBV9 and TRBJ2-5, with 12 nucleotides matching TRBD2. V was clipped by 3 bases and J by 4 bases; unmatched bases: 7. This CDR3 has 16 residues. Germline V gene lookup returns CDR1 SGDLS and CDR2 YYNGEE. The CDR3 protein is CASSAKLAGGPETQYF. CDR3 DNA: TGTGCCAGCAGCGCCAAACTAGCGGGGGGCCCAGAGACCCAGTACTTC.

The CDR3 DNA follows: TGTGCCAGCAGCCGGCAGGCCCCCGGGGAGCTGTTTTTT. Protein product: CASSRQAPGELFF. This rearrangement joins TRBV7-3 to TRBJ2-2; unclear D gene. The CDR3 runs 13 residues. The germline V gene has CDR1 SGHTA and CDR2 FQGTGA. Trimming took 5 bases from V and 6 from J, leaving 10 bases between them.

The chain carries TRBV6-1 and TRBJ1-3; a possible D gene is TRBD1 (5 bases). The germline V gene encodes CDR1 MNHNS and CDR2 SASEGT. V dropped 11 bases and J dropped 2 bases, with 13 bases sitting between them. This CDR3 is built from 13 residues. The CDR3 nucleotides are TGTGCCGGGGGTGTAGAGGCTGGAAACACCATATATTTT. Its translation is CAGGVEAGNTIYF.

The V gene is TRBV15, the J gene TRBJ1-1; possibly TRBD1 for D (5 bases). V was pared by 3 bases and J by 11 bases, with 19 bases between. CDR3 length equals 14 residues. In germline, CDR1 is LNHNV, CDR2 YYDKDF (reference sequence). The CDR3 DNA sequence: TGTGCCACCAGCAGGTGGACTTCTCCCTGGGGGGCTTTCTTT. It translates to CATSRWTSPWGAFF.

V usage is TRBV11-2 and J usage is TRBJ1-2, with D possibly TRBD1 on 6 matching bases. CDR1 is SGHAT, CDR2 FQNNGV, per germline. Trimming stripped 4 bases from V and 2 bases from J, with 17 bases between. There are 16 residues in the CDR3. CDR3 loop: CASSSRQGRINYGYTF. CDR3 nucleotide sequence: TGTGCCAGCAGCTCCCGTCAGGGGAGGATAAACTATGGCTACACCTTC.

This chain links TRBV27 with TRBJ2-7, with D maybe TRBD1 (6 bases). The CDR3 covers 13 residues. V was shortened by 5 bases and J by 1 base, with 9 bases between the two germline ends. CDR1 and CDR2 from the germline V gene are MNHEY and SMNVEV (reference sequence). The CDR3 spells CASSKQGSYEQYF. The DNA for the CDR3 is TGTGCCAGCAGTAAACAGGGATCCTACGAGCAGTACTTC.

This chain links TRBV7-2 with TRBJ2-7; 8 bases are a match to TRBD1. V was clipped by 3 bases and J by 12 bases; unmatched bases: 7. The CDR3 is 12 residues long. CDR1 is SGHTA, CDR2 FQGNSA, per germline. Here the CDR3 reads CASSLSDRVRYF. In DNA, the CDR3 is TGTGCCAGCAGCTTGTCGGACAGGGTTCGGTACTTC.

V usage is TRBV6-1 and J usage is TRBJ2-3; unclear D gene. Germline CDR1 MNHNS, CDR2 SASEGT. This CDR3 is 15 amino acids long. Trimming removed 2 bases at V and 5 bases at J, with 14 bases between. DNA for the CDR3: TGTGCCAGCAGTGAAATCGGCCTAATGGGAGATACGCAGTATTTT. It encodes CASSEIGLMGDTQYF.

The gene calls are TRBV5-8 and TRBJ2-6; 10 bases fit TRBD1. The V gene's germline CDR1 is SGHTS and CDR2 YDEGEE. The CDR3 loop spans 19 amino acids. V gave up 0 bases and J gave up 3 bases; unmatched junction bases: 9. The CDR3 loop is CASSLVLGQGWVGANVLTF. For the CDR3, the DNA is TGTGCCAGCAGCTTGGTCCTGGGACAGGGGTGGGTTGGGGCCAACGTCCTGACTTTC. Full variable domain (remainder filled in from reference TRBV5-8 and TRBJ2-6): EAGVTQSPTHLIKTRGQQATLRCSPISGHTSVYWYQQALGLGLQFLLWYDEGEERNRGNFPPRFSGRQFPNYSSELNVNALELEDSALYLCASSLVLGQGWVGANVLTFGAGSRLTVL.

The chain joins TRBV2 to TRBJ2-3; 8 bases line up with TRBD2. CDR1 SNHLY and CDR2 FYNNEI come from the germline V gene. After removal of 7 bases from V and 4 bases from J, the junction contained 16 bases not matched to a gene. The CDR3 runs 17 residues. In DNA, the CDR3 is TGTGCCAGCAACAGTTTACGGGGGGGGCTGAACCCAGATACGCAGTATTTT. Amino acids: CASNSLRGGLNPDTQYF.

The chain uses TRBV5-1 and TRBJ1-1; D unresolved. The CDR3 covers 14 residues. The V gene lost 2 bases and the J gene lost 2 bases, with 10 bases spanning the gap. Per germline, CDR1 SGHRS and CDR2 YFSETQ. The CDR3 DNA follows: TGCGCCAGCAGCTTAGGGAGAGACAACACTGAAGCTTTCTTT. This translates into CASSLGRDNTEAFF.

The chain carries TRBV2 and TRBJ2-3; a weak D match, TRBD1 (6 bases). The length of the CDR3 is 13 residues. V lost 8 bases and J 0 bases, leaving 9 bases between the germline ends. Germline CDR1 SNHLY, CDR2 FYNNEI. CDR3 sequence reads: CASRTASTDTQYF. In DNA form, the CDR3 reads TGTGCCAGCCGGACAGCTAGCACAGATACGCAGTATTTT. The variable domain in full, completed from reference TRBV2 and TRBJ2-3, reads EPEVTQTPSHQVTQMGQEVILRCVPISNHLYFYWYRQILGQKVEFLVSFYNNEISEKSEIFDDQFSVERPDGSNFTLKIRSTKLEDSAMYFCASRTASTDTQYFGPGTRLTVL.

The V gene is TRBV6-5, the J gene TRBJ2-3; TRBD2 matches 7 bases. Germline V gives CDR1 MNHEY, CDR2 SVGAGI. This CDR3 has 16 residues. V shed 2 bases and J 1 base; nucleotides not matched to a gene: 6. The CDR3 sequence: CASSYTTSVRTDTQYF. The CDR3 coding sequence is TGTGCCAGCAGTTACACTACTAGCGTTCGCACAGATACGCAGTATTTT.

Concerning this clone itself: The germline gene is not matched at one end of the junction; a read error may be the cause. The genes are TRBV6-1 and TRBJ2-1; D unresolved. Germline V CDR1 and CDR2: MNHNS, SASEGT. CDR3 length: 13 residues. This chain's CDR3 is CATKLSSHNEQFF. CDR3 bases: TGTGCCACCAAACTAAGCTCCCACAATGAGCAGTTCTTC.